Listed below are T cell receptor beta chains from one sample, sequenced in a study of T-cell memory formation after mild COVID-19. Via MiXCR, TCRdb re-called the 5' RACE reads, giving one row per CDR3 protein. The sample contains fewer than 550,000 distinct CDR3 sequences, roughly 20% of which appear only once. Material: PBMCs or a T cell subset sorted from them (not recorded which). The receptors here all came from an adult woman who had mild COVID-19 (a few samples of this study predate the infection). Cell type and time point are not known. Both conserved end residues are part of each CDR3. A D gene is named only where the DNA matches it firmly. Clone sizes are given selectively: once, few, many, or a class where the clone is expanded.

v_call	clone_size	d_call	j_call	cdr3_nt	cdr3_aa
TRBV6-2/TRBV6-3	few	TRBD1	TRBJ1-1	TGTGCCAGCAGTTACCCTCAGGGGGGTCTGAACACTGAAGCTTTCTTT	CASSYPQGGLNTEAFF
TRBV4-1	.	TRBD1	TRBJ2-1	TGCGCCAGCAGCCAAGCTGGGACAGGAGGTAATGAGCAGTTCTTC	CASSQAGTGGNEQFF
TRBV5-6	.	TRBD1	TRBJ1-2	TGTGCCAGCAGATCGGGCGGGACAGGGGAGTCCTATGGCTACACCTTC	CASRSGGTGESYGYTF
TRBV19	few	.	TRBJ2-3	TGTGCCAGTAGTACTTCAGTAGTTTCGCCAGATACGCAGTATTTT	CASSTSVVSPDTQYF
TRBV4-1	.	.	TRBJ2-7	TGCGCCAGCAGCCAAACCGGGGAGAGCGGTTACGAGCAGTACTTC	CASSQTGESGYEQYF
TRBV11-2	few	TRBD2	TRBJ2-2	TGTGCCAGCAGCTTAACTAGCGGGAGTGGTGGGGAGCTGTTTTTT	CASSLTSGSGGELFF
TRBV7-8	.	.	TRBJ2-7	TGTGCCAGCAGCTTAGTAGGGGGGGAGCGGGAGCAGTACTTC	CASSLVGGEREQYF
TRBV20-1	few	.	TRBJ1-2	TGCAGTGCTAGAGATGTGTACGAAAACTATGGCTACACCTTC	CSARDVYENYGYTF
TRBV6-1	.	.	TRBJ2-5	TGTGCCAGCAGTGAAAGGCAGGCTTGGGAGACCCAGTACTTC	CASSERQAWETQYF
TRBV7-9	.	.	TRBJ2-6	TGTGCCAGCGAATCGCGGCCCAACGTCGACTCTGGGGCCAACGTCCTGACTTTC	CASESRPNVDSGANVLTF
TRBV7-8	.	TRBD1	TRBJ2-1	TGTGCCAGCAGCGACCCCGGGACAGGGGATAACTACAATGAGCAGTTCTTC	CASSDPGTGDNYNEQFF
TRBV5-1	.	.	TRBJ2-5	TGCGCCAGCAGCTCGGACGGTTTACCTCAAGAGACCCAGTACTTC	CASSSDGLPQETQYF
TRBV7-9	.	TRBD1	TRBJ2-7	TGTGCCAGCAGCTTAAAGGGGGCCGGCGAGCAGTACTTC	CASSLKGAGEQYF
TRBV7-9	few	.	TRBJ2-2	TGTGCCAGCAGCTTATCGCCGGGACACTGGAGCGGGGAGCTGTTTTTT	CASSLSPGHWSGELFF
TRBV4-2	few	.	TRBJ1-2	TGTGCCAGCAGCCAAGGGCACAGGTCGGATGGCTACACCTTC	CASSQGHRSDGYTF
TRBV5-1	.	.	TRBJ2-7	TGCGCCAGCAGCTGGAGAGGTGATAGCGGATACGAGCAGTACTTC	CASSWRGDSGYEQYF
TRBV12-3/TRBV12-4	few	.	TRBJ2-1	TGTGCCAGCAGTCTCACCGGCATAACGGGGAATGAGCAGTTCTTC	CASSLTGITGNEQFF
TRBV7-2	many	TRBD2	TRBJ2-7	TGTGCCAGCAGCCAGACTAGCGGGGGCTACGAGCAGTACTTC	CASSQTSGGYEQYF
TRBV6-4	.	.	TRBJ2-3	TGTGCCAGCAGTGACTCGATCACAGATACGCAGTATTTT	CASSDSITDTQYF
TRBV4-1	few	TRBD2	TRBJ2-7	TGCGCCAGCAGCCAAACTAGCGGGAGCACCTACGAGCAGTACTTC	CASSQTSGSTYEQYF
TRBV14	few	.	TRBJ2-1	TGTGCCAGCAGCGGGAGTGAGCAGTTCTTC	CASSGSEQFF
TRBV3-1	many	TRBD2	TRBJ2-5	TGTGCCAGCAGCCAAACGGGGGGAGGGGAGACCCAGTACTTC	CASSQTGGGETQYF
TRBV5-1	.	TRBD2	TRBJ2-5	TGCGCCAGCAGCCCCCCTCAGACTAGCGGGGTGACGGAGACCCAGTACTTC	CASSPPQTSGVTETQYF
TRBV7-9	.	.	TRBJ2-2	TGTGCCAGCAGCCCCCAGCAGGGGATAAGCACCGGGGAGCTGTTTTTT	CASSPQQGISTGELFF
TRBV30	.	.	TRBJ2-1	TGTGCCTACATAGCGGCATCCGCTAACAATGAGCAGTTCTTC	CAYIAASANNEQFF
TRBV29-1	few	.	TRBJ2-5	TGCAGCGTGATACCGTGGGGGCAGGCAGACTCCCTGGACTTC	CSVIPWGQADSLDF
TRBV20-1	.	TRBD1	TRBJ2-6	TGCAGTGCTTCCGGACAGGGACCGACCTCTGGGGCCAACGTCCTGACTTTC	CSASGQGPTSGANVLTF
TRBV5-1	few	TRBD1	TRBJ2-7	TGCGCCAGCAGCTGGGGGACCACAGGGGCGAGCTCCTACGAGCAGTACTTC	CASSWGTTGASSYEQYF
TRBV12-3/TRBV12-4	once	TRBD1	TRBJ1-1	TGTGCCAGCAGATTCGGACAGGGCAGAGCTTTCTTT	CASRFGQGRAFF
TRBV12-3/TRBV12-4	few	.	TRBJ2-2	TGTGCCAGCAGTTACAGGGCAGGGACCGGGGAGCTGTTTTTT	CASSYRAGTGELFF
TRBV7-3	.	TRBD2	TRBJ2-1	TGTGCCAGCAGCACTGGGGATCGACTAGCGGTGAATGAGCAGTTCTTC	CASSTGDRLAVNEQFF
TRBV7-8	.	.	TRBJ1-2	TGTGCCAGCAGCGCCGTCGGGGGCTATGGCTACACCTTC	CASSAVGGYGYTF